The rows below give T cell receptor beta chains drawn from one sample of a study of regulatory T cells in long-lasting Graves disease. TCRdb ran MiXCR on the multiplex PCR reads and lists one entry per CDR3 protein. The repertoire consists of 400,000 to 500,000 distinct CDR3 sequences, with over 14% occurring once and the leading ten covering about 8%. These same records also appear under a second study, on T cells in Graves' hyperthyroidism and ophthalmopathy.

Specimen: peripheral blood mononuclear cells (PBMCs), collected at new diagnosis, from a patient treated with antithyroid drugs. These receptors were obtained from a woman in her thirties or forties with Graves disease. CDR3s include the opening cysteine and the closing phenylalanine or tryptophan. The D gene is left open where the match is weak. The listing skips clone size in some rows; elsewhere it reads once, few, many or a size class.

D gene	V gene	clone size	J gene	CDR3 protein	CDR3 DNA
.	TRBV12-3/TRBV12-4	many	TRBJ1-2	CASSLERRNYGYTF	TGTGCCAGTAGTTTAGAGAGGAGAAACTATGGCTACACCTTC
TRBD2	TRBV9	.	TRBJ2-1	CASSGPGLARDNEQFF	TGTGCCAGCAGCGGGCCGGGACTAGCGCGCGACAATGAGCAGTTCTTC
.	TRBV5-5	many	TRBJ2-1	CASSLGGRGNEQFF	TGTGCCAGCAGCTTAGGCGGCAGGGGCAATGAGCAGTTCTTC
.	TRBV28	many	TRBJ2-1	CASRAVSYNEQFF	TGTGCCAGCAGAGCGGTCTCCTACAATGAGCAGTTCTTC
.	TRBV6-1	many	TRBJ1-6	CASSGLLGSPLHF	TGTGCCAGCAGCGGCCTACTGGGTTCACCCCTCCACTTT
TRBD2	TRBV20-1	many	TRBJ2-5	CSARDPGRGETQYF	TGCAGTGCTAGAGACCCGGGGAGGGGAGAGACCCAGTACTTC
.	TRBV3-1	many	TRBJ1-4	CASSPQEDEKLFF	TGTGCCAGCAGCCCACAGGAGGATGAAAAACTGTTTTTT
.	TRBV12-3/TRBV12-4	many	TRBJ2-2	CATSETVPNTGELFF	TGTGCCACCTCAGAGACAGTCCCGAACACCGGGGAGCTGTTTTTT
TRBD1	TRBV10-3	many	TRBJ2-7	CAISEGTGGYEQYF	TGTGCCATCAGTGAAGGGACAGGGGGTTACGAGCAGTACTTC
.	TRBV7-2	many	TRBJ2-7	CASSLSSGRGYEQYF	TGTGCCAGCAGCTTATCCTCGGGGAGGGGGTACGAGCAGTACTTC
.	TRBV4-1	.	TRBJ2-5	CASSQPAGGVGETQYF	TGCGCCAGCAGCCAGCCTGCCGGGGGAGTAGGAGAGACCCAGTACTTC
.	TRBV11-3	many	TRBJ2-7	CASSRGGTALSSYEQYF	TGTGCCAGCAGCCGTGGGGGGACAGCCTTAAGCTCCTACGAGCAGTACTTC
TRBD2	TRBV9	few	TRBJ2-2	CASSPSSGANTGELFF	TGTGCCAGCAGCCCAAGTAGCGGGGCGAACACCGGGGAGCTGTTTTTT
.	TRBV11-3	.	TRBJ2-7	CASSFADYEQYF	TGTGCCAGCAGCTTTGCAGACTACGAGCAGTACTTC
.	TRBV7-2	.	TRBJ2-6	CASSYPGGPPSGANVLTF	TGTGCCAGCAGCTACCCTGGGGGACCCCCTTCTGGGGCCAACGTCCTGACTTTC
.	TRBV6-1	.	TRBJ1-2	CASSDISRTVSGTYGYTF	TGTGCCAGCAGTGATATAAGTCGGACAGTGAGTGGGACTTATGGCTACACCTTC
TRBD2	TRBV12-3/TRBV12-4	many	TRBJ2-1	CASRTTSGNEQFF	TGTGCCAGCAGGACCACTAGCGGCAATGAGCAGTTCTTC
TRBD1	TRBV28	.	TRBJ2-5	CASSLGGLGAQYF	TGTGCCAGCAGCCTAGGGGGCCTAGGGGCCCAGTACTTC
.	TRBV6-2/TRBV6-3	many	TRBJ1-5	CASSYSGYQPQHF	TGTGCCAGCAGTTACTCAGGCTATCAGCCCCAGCATTTT
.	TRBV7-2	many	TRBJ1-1	CASSLGGRTEAFF	TGTGCCAGCAGCTTAGGGGGACGGACTGAAGCTTTCTTT
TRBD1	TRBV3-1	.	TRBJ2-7	CASSQDGDREF	TGTGCCAGCAGCCAAGATGGGGACAGGGAGTTC
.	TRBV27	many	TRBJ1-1	CASSSTVRNTEAFF	TGTGCCAGCAGTTCGACAGTTCGCAACACTGAAGCTTTCTTT
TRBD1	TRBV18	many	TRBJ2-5	CASSLPGTAQETQYF	TGTGCCAGCTCCCTACCCGGGACAGCGCAAGAGACCCAGTACTTC
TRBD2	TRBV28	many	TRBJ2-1	CASSSTGGRGNEQFF	TGTGCCAGCAGTTCCACCGGCGGGAGGGGGAATGAGCAGTTCTTC
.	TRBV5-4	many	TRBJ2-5	CASSGGGTTTSQETQYF	TGTGCCAGCAGCGGGGGCGGGACTACCACCTCCCAAGAGACCCAGTACTTC
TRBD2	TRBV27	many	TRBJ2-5	CASSSYPGLAGGEEETQYF	TGTGCCAGCAGTTCGTACCCGGGACTAGCGGGAGGGGAGGAAGAGACCCAGTACTTC
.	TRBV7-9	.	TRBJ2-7	CASSSSGPQISYEQYF	TGTGCCAGCAGCTCATCGGGACCCCAGATCTCCTACGAGCAGTACTTC
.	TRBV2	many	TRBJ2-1	CASSPWGYNEQFF	TGTGCCAGCAGTCCCTGGGGCTACAATGAGCAGTTCTTC
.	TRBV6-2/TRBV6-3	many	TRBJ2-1	CASSEGGYRSSYNEQFF	TGTGCCAGCAGTGAAGGCGGCTACCGAAGCTCCTACAATGAGCAGTTCTTC
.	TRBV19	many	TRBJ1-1	CASRWDANTEAFF	TGTGCCAGTCGGTGGGATGCGAACACTGAAGCTTTCTTT
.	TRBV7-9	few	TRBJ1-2	CASTYGSGYGYTF	TGTGCCAGCACCTACGGGTCGGGCTATGGCTACACCTTC
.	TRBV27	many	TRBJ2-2	CASSFGGLPPTGELFF	TGTGCCAGCAGTTTTGGGGGACTCCCACCCACCGGGGAGCTGTTTTTT
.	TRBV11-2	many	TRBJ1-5	CASSQEYSNQPQHF	TGTGCCAGCAGTCAGGAGTATAGCAATCAGCCCCAGCATTTT
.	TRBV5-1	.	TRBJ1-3	CASSLATGSGNTISF	TGCGCCAGCAGCTTGGCCACGGGTTCTGGAAACACCATATCTTTT
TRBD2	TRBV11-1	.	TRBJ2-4	CASSPLSWTSGRVPGIQYF	TGTGCCAGCAGCCCACTATCTTGGACTAGCGGGAGAGTACCAGGCATTCAGTACTTC
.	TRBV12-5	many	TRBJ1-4	CASGSGTGRLNEKLFF	TGTGCTAGTGGTTCTGGTACTGGGCGGCTTAATGAAAAACTGTTTTTT
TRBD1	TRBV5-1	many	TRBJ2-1	CASSRSEGTGYNEQFF	TGCGCCAGCAGTCGATCGGAGGGGACAGGGTACAATGAGCAGTTCTTC
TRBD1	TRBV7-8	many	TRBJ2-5	CASSLGTGSHQETQYF	TGTGCCAGCAGCTTAGGGACAGGGTCTCACCAAGAGACCCAGTACTTC
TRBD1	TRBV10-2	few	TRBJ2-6	CASSDATGVRSGANVLTF	TGCGCCAGCAGTGACGCTACAGGGGTGAGGTCTGGGGCCAACGTCCTGACTTTC
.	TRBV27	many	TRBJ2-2	CASSSTRNTGELFF	TGTGCCAGCAGCTCCACTAGGAACACCGGGGAGCTGTTTTTT
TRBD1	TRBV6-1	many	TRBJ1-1	CASSGDSTEAFF	TGTGCCAGCAGTGGGGACAGCACTGAAGCTTTCTTT
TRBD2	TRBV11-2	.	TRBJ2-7	CASSGTSGPTYEQYF	TGTGCCAGCAGCGGGACTAGCGGGCCGACCTACGAGCAGTACTTC
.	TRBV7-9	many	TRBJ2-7	CASRRSTGASEQYF	TGTGCCAGCAGGAGGAGCACGGGGGCCTCCGAGCAGTACTTC
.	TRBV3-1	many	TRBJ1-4	CASSRGSVNEKLFF	TGTGCCAGCAGCCGCGGCAGTGTTAATGAAAAACTGTTTTTT
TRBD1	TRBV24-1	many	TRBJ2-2	CATRTGRRLSNTGELFF	TGTGCCACTAGGACAGGGAGGCGTTTATCGAACACCGGGGAGCTGTTTTTT
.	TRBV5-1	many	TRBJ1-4	CASSLVVGATNEKLFF	TGTGCCAGCAGCTTGGTTGTGGGGGCAACTAATGAAAAACTGTTTTTT
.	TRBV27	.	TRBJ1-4	CASSDTVDEKLFF	TGTGCCAGCAGTGACACCGTAGATGAAAAACTGTTTTTT
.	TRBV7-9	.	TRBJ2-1	CASSFRVGEQFF	TGTGCCAGCAGCTTCAGGGTTGGTGAGCAGTTCTTC
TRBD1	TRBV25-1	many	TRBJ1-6	CASSAGQGNSPLHF	TGTGCCAGCAGTGCCGGACAGGGGAATTCACCCCTCCACTTT
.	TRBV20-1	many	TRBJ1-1	CRASGNTEAFF	TGCAGGGCCAGTGGGAACACTGAAGCTTTCTTT
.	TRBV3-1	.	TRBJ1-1	CASSPNGYTEAFF	TGTGCCAGCAGCCCAAACGGTTACACTGAAGCTTTCTTT
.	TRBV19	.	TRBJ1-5	CASSITGNVNQPQHF	TGTGCCAGTAGTATTACCGGGAACGTCAATCAGCCCCAGCATTTT
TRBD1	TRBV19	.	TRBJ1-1	CASVRGHTEAFF	TGTGCCAGTGTGAGGGGGCACACTGAAGCTTTCTTT
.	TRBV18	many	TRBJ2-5	CASSPQRGLSEATQYF	TGTGCCAGCTCACCACAACGAGGGCTATCCGAAGCGACCCAGTACTTC
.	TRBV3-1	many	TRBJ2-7	CASSQRRLDYEQYF	TGTGCCAGCAGCCAAAGACGACTAGACTACGAGCAGTACTTC
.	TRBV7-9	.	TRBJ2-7	CASSLVSSGGDEQYF	TGTGCCAGCAGCTTAGTGTCTTCCGGGGGCGACGAGCAGTACTTC
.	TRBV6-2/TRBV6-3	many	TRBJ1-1	CASREPQGLGTEAFF	TGTGCCAGCAGAGAGCCACAGGGATTGGGAACTGAAGCTTTCTTT
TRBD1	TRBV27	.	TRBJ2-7	CASSFSGTAYEQYF	TGTGCCAGCAGTTTCTCCGGGACAGCATACGAGCAGTACTTC
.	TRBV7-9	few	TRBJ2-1	CASSTAGAGRGEQFF	TGTGCCAGCAGCACGGCGGGGGCCGGTCGGGGTGAGCAGTTCTTC